This section outlines one TCR beta chain sequence together with its context. No antigen is known for it. This record comes from a study of T cells in Graves' hyperthyroidism and ophthalmopathy. Overall study context: Sampling of peripheral blood happened at initial diagnosis, prior to any treatment.

The V gene's germline CDR1 is MNHEY and CDR2 SVGAGI. V shed 3 bases and J shed 7 bases, with 10 bases lying between them. The CDR3 contains 13 residues. RNA transcripts gave rise to amplified TCR beta CDR3 regions. A first-round RT-PCR of the TCR CDR3 used the HTBI primer set. TCRdb reprocessed the multiplex PCR reads via MiXCR and lists one record per CDR3 protein. The sample has some 760,000 distinct CDR3 sequences; approximately 15% are singletons. Notes on the study in general: A 13 V-J model separated ophthalmopathy from stable hyperthyroidism.

The V and J genes are TRBV6-5 and TRBJ2-1; TRBD1 or TRBD2 may be the D gene (5 bases each). Sequences were obtained from blood. This clonotype originated in a woman younger than 30 with Graves' hyperthyroidism. In nucleotides, the CDR3 is TGTGCCAGCAGTTATCAGGGAGTAAATGAGCAGTTCTTC. Translated: CASSYQGVNEQFF.